This passage covers 13 T cell receptor beta chains from one sample sequenced in a study of read filtering for tumor transcriptome and immune sequencing. From roughly 400 ng of RNA, a library with molecular barcoded alpha/delta and beta/gamma adaptors was made. TCRdb recomputed calls from the reads with MiXCR, one row per CDR3 protein. The sample consists of 85,000 or so distinct CDR3 sequences, over 9% of them appearing once. Sequenced material: a population of CD138-negative cells sorted from bone marrow. These receptors were collected from a donor aged 40 or over with multiple myeloma.

This clonotype was picked up many times. The chain has TRBV20-1 and TRBJ2-5; TRBD2 agrees at 9 bases. From germline, CDR1 is DFQATT and CDR2 SNEGSKA (reference sequence). V shed 5 bases and J 5 bases; nucleotides not matched to a gene: 18. CDR3 length equals 17 residues. The CDR3 reads CSAGPWTSEKEWETQYF. Here the CDR3 DNA reads TGCAGTGCTGGACCCTGGACTAGCGAGAAGGAGTGGGAGACCCAGTACTTC.

This clonotype was seen at least ten times. The rearrangement links TRBV6-2 or TRBV6-3 to TRBJ2-1; D is unclear. The CDR3 is 11 amino acids. The V and J ends lost 2 bases and 8 bases respectively, with 4 bases between them. CDR1 is MNHEY, CDR2 SVGEGT, per germline. The CDR3 DNA reads TGTGCCAGCAGTTACCGGTATGAGCAGTTCTTC. It encodes CASSYRYEQFF.

This clonotype was seen more than once but under ten times. A much larger clone lies a single base off, so this may be a read error. The chain joins TRBV7-2 to TRBJ1-5; D gene uncertain. The CDR3 runs to 12 residues. Per germline, CDR1 SGHTA and CDR2 FQGNSA. CDR3 region: CASSLVGQPLHF. The CDR3 nucleotides are TGTGCCAGCAGCTTAGTTGGCCAGCCCCTGCATTTT.

This clonotype turned up a few times. The missing conserved phenylalanine or tryptophan at the end of this CDR3 makes a read error likely. The chain couples TRBV7-9 to TRBJ1-4; no firm D call. Germline V CDR1 and CDR2: SEHNR, FQNEAQ (reference sequence). The V and J ends lost 2 bases and 2 bases respectively, with 9 bases between them. This CDR3 is 15 amino acids long. CDR3 amino acids: CASSLSGVTNEKLFL. As DNA, the CDR3 is TGTGCCAGCAGCTTATCCGGGGTCACTAATGAAAAACTGTTTCTT.

Regarding this clonotype: A much larger clone lies a single base off, so this may be a read error. The genes are TRBV6-5 and TRBJ2-7; possibly TRBD1 or TRBD2 for D (5 bases each). Per germline, CDR1 MNHEY and CDR2 SVGAGI. V was cut by 7 bases and J by 5 bases, with 18 bases left in between. This CDR3 contains 14 residues. CDR3 amino acids: CASKVGKARDEQYF. CDR3 nucleotides: TGTGCCAGCAAGGTCGGGAAGGCCAGGGACGAGCAGTACTTC.

The chain employs TRBV11-2 and TRBJ2-7; the D gene is possibly TRBD1 (6 bases). The CDR3 totals 14 residues. Looked up from germline, CDR1 is SGHAT and CDR2 is FQNNGV. The V end lost 6 bases, the J end lost 5 bases, and 17 bases lay between the germline ends. In DNA form, the CDR3 reads TGTGCCAGCAGTTCAGGGGTCCCACGGAACGAGCAGTACTTC. It yields the protein CASSSGVPRNEQYF.

V is TRBV20-1 and J is TRBJ1-2; possible D gene TRBD1, 5 bases. CDR3 size: 14 residues. From germline, CDR1 is DFQATT and CDR2 SNEGSKA (reference sequence). V lost 1 base and J lost 3, with 12 bases in between. In nucleotides, the CDR3 is TGCAGTGCTAGAGCCAGGGAGACCGACTATGGCTACACCTTC. Amino acid sequence: CSARARETDYGYTF.

Details on this clonotype: A much larger clonotype is one base distant, so this may be a read error. This sequence joins TRBV7-9 and TRBJ1-1, with 9 bases matching TRBD1. This CDR3 region has 14 residues. V lost 3 bases, J lost 7 bases, and 6 bases stayed unmatched. Germline CDR1 is SEHNR and CDR2 is FQNEAQ (reference sequence). CDR3 nucleotide sequence: TGTGCCAGCAGCTTCACAGGGGGCGCGGATGAAGCTTTCTTT. Translating gives CASSFTGGADEAFF.

This clonotype was counted many times. The V gene is TRBV20-1, the J gene TRBJ2-2; a weak D match, TRBD1 (6 bases). V was shortened by 5 bases and J by 4 bases, with 17 bases between the two germline ends. Germline CDR1 reads DFQATT; CDR2 reads SNEGSKA (reference sequence). CDR3 size: 15 residues. CDR3 sequence reads: CSARTGTTSTGELFF. DNA for the CDR3: TGCAGTGCTCGAACCGGGACAACGAGCACCGGGGAGCTGTTTTTT.

This clonotype has at least ten counts. This rearrangement joins TRBV6-2 or TRBV6-3 to TRBJ2-1; D might be TRBD1 (6 bases). The CDR3 has 20 amino acids. Looked up from germline, CDR1 is MNHEY and CDR2 is SVGEGT. Trimming pared 6 bases from V and 2 bases from J, leaving 29 bases between. The CDR3 bases are TGTGCCAGCAGGCCGCCCTCAGGGGTTGTTCTACTGCTGGCCTACAATGAGCAGTTCTTC. Residues: CASRPPSGVVLLLAYNEQFF.

This clonotype has ten or more counts. The chain combines TRBV5-1 with TRBJ2-7; 7 bases align to TRBD2. The CDR3 covers 15 residues. The junction had 14 bases not matched to a gene; V was cut back by 6 bases and J by 5 bases. CDR1 and CDR2 from the germline V gene are SGHRS and YFSETQ. The CDR3 DNA reads as TGCGCCAGCACCTTAGCTAGCGGTTTGTCCAACGAGCAGTACTTC. Translated, it gives CASTLASGLSNEQYF.

There are many counts of this clonotype. The chain couples TRBV5-1 to TRBJ2-5; TRBD1 agrees at 9 bases. V was pared by 4 bases and J by 5 bases, with 15 bases of the junction left unmatched. The CDR3 loop spans 17 amino acids. Germline CDR1 reads SGHRS; CDR2 reads YFSETQ. CDR3 residues: CASSPTPPGQGPETQYF. The CDR3 DNA reads as TGCGCCAGCAGCCCAACGCCCCCGGGACAGGGACCGGAGACCCAGTACTTC.

In this sample, this clonotype turned up many times. V is TRBV6-1 and J is TRBJ2-3; D is unclear. The germline V gene has CDR1 MNHNS and CDR2 SASEGT. V was clipped by 3 bases and J by 3 bases, with 7 bases between them. CDR3 size: 13 residues. Written as DNA, the CDR3 is TGTGCCAGCAGTGATGTTCGAACAGATACGCAGTATTTT. Its translation: CASSDVRTDTQYF.